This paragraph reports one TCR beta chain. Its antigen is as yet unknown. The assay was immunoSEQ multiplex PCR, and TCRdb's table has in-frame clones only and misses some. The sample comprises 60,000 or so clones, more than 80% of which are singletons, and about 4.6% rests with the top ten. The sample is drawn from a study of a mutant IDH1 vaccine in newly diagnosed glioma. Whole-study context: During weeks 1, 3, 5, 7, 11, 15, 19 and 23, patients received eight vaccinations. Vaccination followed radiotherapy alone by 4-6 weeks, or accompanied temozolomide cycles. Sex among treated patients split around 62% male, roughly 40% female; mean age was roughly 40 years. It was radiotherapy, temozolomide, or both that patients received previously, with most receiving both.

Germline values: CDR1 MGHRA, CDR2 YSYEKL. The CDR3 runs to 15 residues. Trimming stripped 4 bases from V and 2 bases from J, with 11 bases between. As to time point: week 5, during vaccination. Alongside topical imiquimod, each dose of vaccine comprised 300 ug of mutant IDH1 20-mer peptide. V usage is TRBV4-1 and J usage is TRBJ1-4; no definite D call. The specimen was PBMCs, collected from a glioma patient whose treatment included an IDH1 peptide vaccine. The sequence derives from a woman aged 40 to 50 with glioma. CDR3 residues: CASSPWGQTNEKLFF. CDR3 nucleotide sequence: TGCGCCAGCAGCCCTTGGGGTCAGACTAATGAAAAACTGTTTTTT.